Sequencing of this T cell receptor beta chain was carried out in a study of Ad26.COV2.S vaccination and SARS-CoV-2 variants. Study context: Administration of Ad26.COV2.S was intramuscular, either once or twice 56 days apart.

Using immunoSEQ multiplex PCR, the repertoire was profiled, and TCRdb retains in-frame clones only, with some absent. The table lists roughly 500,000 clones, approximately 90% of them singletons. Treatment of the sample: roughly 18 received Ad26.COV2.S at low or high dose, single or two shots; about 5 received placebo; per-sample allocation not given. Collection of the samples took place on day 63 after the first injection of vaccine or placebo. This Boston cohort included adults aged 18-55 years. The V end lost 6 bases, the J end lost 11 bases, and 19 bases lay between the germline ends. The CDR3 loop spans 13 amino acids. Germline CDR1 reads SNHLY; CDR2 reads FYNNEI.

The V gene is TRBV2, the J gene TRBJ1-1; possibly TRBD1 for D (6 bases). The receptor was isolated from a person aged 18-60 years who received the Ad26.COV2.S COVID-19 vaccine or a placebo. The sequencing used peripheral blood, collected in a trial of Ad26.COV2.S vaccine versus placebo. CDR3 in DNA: TGTGCCAGCAGGGGGGACACCTGGTCGGAGGCTTTCTTT. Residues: CASRGDTWSEAFF.